The 17 T cell receptor beta chains reported below all come from one sample, sequenced in a study of T cell changes during pregnancy in multiple sclerosis. Some clones are missing from TCRdb's copy, which holds only in-frame ones; the method was immunoSEQ multiplex PCR. This table has about 100,000 clones, about 90% appearing once. Here the sequenced sample was peripheral blood, taken after pregnancy. All receptors come from a female donor with multiple sclerosis, enrolled in a pregnancy study.

The V call is TRBV18, the J call TRBJ1-2; D is ambiguous. The length of the CDR3 is 13 residues. Germline values: CDR1 KGHSH, CDR2 LQKENI. V shed 2 bases and J shed 5 bases, with 9 bases lying between them. The CDR3: CASSPSEQYGYTF. DNA for the CDR3: TGTGCCAGCTCACCATCGGAGCAATATGGCTACACCTTC.

The rearrangement links TRBV5-6 to TRBJ1-5; 7 positions agree with TRBD1. The trim removed 4 bases at V and 4 bases at J, leaving 11 bases unmatched. In germline, CDR1 is SGHDT, CDR2 YYEEEE. The CDR3 is made up of 16 amino acids. The CDR3 DNA reads as TGTGCCAGCAGCCTTGCAGGGGGGCAACGAAATCAGCCCCAGCATTTT. Its protein is CASSLAGGQRNQPQHF.

The DNA of the CDR3 is TGTGCCAGCAGTTTATCAGGACTAGCGGTAACCGTCGGGCAGTACTTC. This encodes CASSLSGLAVTVGQYF. V usage is TRBV27 and J usage is TRBJ2-7; 10 bases align to TRBD2. J gave up 9 bases and V 0 bases, and 11 bases lay outside the gene matches. This CDR3 comprises 16 residues. Per germline, CDR1 MNHEY and CDR2 SMNVEV (reference sequence).

The chain recombines TRBV18 with TRBJ2-7, with TRBD2 identical over 7 bases. J was trimmed by 3 bases and V by 3 bases; bases with no gene match: 2. The CDR3 is 13 amino acids. The germline gives CDR1 KGHSH, CDR2 LQKENI. Written as DNA, the CDR3 is TGTGCCAGCTCACCCGCGGGAGTCTACGAGCAGTACTTC. Translating it yields CASSPAGVYEQYF.

The chain carries TRBV4-1 and TRBJ2-5; unclear D gene. Per germline, CDR1 MGHRA and CDR2 YSYEKL. This CDR3 is 13 amino acids long. The V end was cut by 4 bases, the J end by 2 bases, with 8 bases between. The CDR3 bases are TGCGCCAGCAGCCGCGTGATGCAAGAGACCCAGTACTTC. This gives the protein CASSRVMQETQYF.

This clone was recorded only once. The rearrangement links TRBV15 to TRBJ2-1; TRBD1 might be the D (6 bases). Trimming removed 0 bases at V and 9 bases at J, with 9 bases between. Germline lookup yields CDR1 LNHNV and CDR2 YYDKDF (reference sequence). The length of the CDR3 is 13 residues. The CDR3 DNA reads TGTGCCACCAGCAGAGATCACAGGGTTGAGCAGTTCTTC. Protein sequence: CATSRDHRVEQFF. The variable domain in full, with the rest retrieved from reference TRBV15 and TRBJ2-1, is DAMVIQNPRYQVTQFGKPVTLSCSQTLNHNVMYWYQQKSSQAPKLLFHYYDKDFNNEADTPDNFQSRRPNTSFCFLDIRSPGLGDTAMYLCATSRDHRVEQFFGPGTRLTVL.

The V gene is TRBV27, the J gene TRBJ2-1, with 7 bases aligning to TRBD2. The CDR3 covers 15 residues. V was clipped by 7 bases and J by 1 base; unmatched bases: 7. The germline CDR1 and CDR2 sequences are MNHEY and SMNVEV (reference sequence). CDR3 coding DNA: TGTGCCAGCAATCCGGGACTACTTTCCTACAATGAGCAGTTCTTC. As protein: CASNPGLLSYNEQFF.

This sequence joins TRBV11-1 and TRBJ2-7; D perhaps matches TRBD2 (6 bases). The CDR3 length is 15 residues. The V gene lost 0 bases and the J gene lost 5 bases, with 14 bases spanning the gap. The germline V gene encodes CDR1 SGHAT and CDR2 FQDESV (reference sequence). CDR3 coding DNA: TGTGCCAGCAGCTTAGCGGTTGCGGGAACCCACGAGCAGTACTTC. Protein product: CASSLAVAGTHEQYF.

The genes are TRBV4-3 and TRBJ1-3; D is undetermined. Trimming shortened V by 4 bases and J by 4 bases, and 11 bases separated the two germline ends. CDR3 length: 14 residues. CDR1 is LGHNA and CDR2 is YSLEER in the germline V gene. The CDR3 DNA follows: TGCGCCAGCAGCCGAAACAGTGGAGGAAACACCATATATTTT. As protein: CASSRNSGGNTIYF.

The chain uses TRBV5-4 and TRBJ2-7, with TRBD1 matching over 7 bases. Germline CDR1 SGHNT, CDR2 YYREEE (reference sequence). V lost 4 bases and J lost 4; bases outside the gene matches: 11. CDR3 length: 15 amino acids. The DNA of the CDR3 is TGTGCCAGCAGCCGAGCGCCGGGACAGATTTACGAGCAGTACTTC. It encodes CASSRAPGQIYEQYF.

The rearrangement uses TRBV9 and TRBJ2-1; 11 bases fit TRBD1. The CDR3 contains 16 residues. Germline V CDR1 and CDR2: SGDLS, YYNGEE. V dropped 4 bases and J dropped 6; count of bases not matched to a gene: 9. The CDR3 DNA follows: TGTGCCAGCAGCCCTCAAGTGGGACAGGGGGGCAATGAGCAGTTCTTC. It translates to CASSPQVGQGGNEQFF.

The chain combines TRBV9 with TRBJ1-3; 7 positions match TRBD1. The CDR3 runs 15 residues. V lost 1 base, J lost 4 bases, and 5 bases stayed unmatched. Germline V gives CDR1 SGDLS, CDR2 YYNGEE. The CDR3 DNA is TGTGCCAGCAGCGTAACCGGGACAGCCGGAAACACCATATATTTT. Protein sequence: CASSVTGTAGNTIYF.

The gene calls are TRBV29-1 and TRBJ1-2; maybe TRBD1 (6 bases). The V gene's germline CDR1 is SQVTM and CDR2 ANQGSEA. The CDR3 length is 16 residues. The V and J ends lost 5 bases and 0 bases respectively, with 19 bases between them. CDR3 sequence reads: CSVKGPGRTANYGYTF. Here the CDR3 DNA reads TGCAGCGTTAAAGGTCCAGGACGGACAGCTAACTATGGCTACACCTTC.

This chain links TRBV4-1 with TRBJ1-5; TRBD1 matches at 7 bases. V dropped 4 bases and J dropped 1; count of bases not matched to a gene: 4. The CDR3 spans 15 residues. CDR1 is MGHRA, CDR2 YSYEKL, per germline. The CDR3 DNA sequence: TGCGCCAGCAGCCCCTTGGGACAGAGCAATCAGCCCCAGCATTTT. Its translation is CASSPLGQSNQPQHF.

The V and J genes are TRBV6-5 and TRBJ2-7, with D unresolved. V was trimmed by 6 bases and J by 4 bases, leaving 10 bases between them. The germline V gene encodes CDR1 MNHEY and CDR2 SVGAGI. The CDR3 has 12 amino acids. The CDR3 protein is CASSPTTYEQYF. The CDR3 coding sequence is TGTGCCAGCAGCCCGACAACATACGAGCAGTACTTC.

The chain is built from TRBV6-5 and TRBJ1-1, with 8 bases that match TRBD1. Germline CDR1 and CDR2: MNHEY and SVGAGI. J was trimmed by 0 bases and V by 7 bases; bases with no gene match: 4. This CDR3 spans 14 amino acids. DNA of the CDR3: TGTGCCAGCACCCGGGACAGGCTGAACACTGAAGCTTTCTTT. Amino acids: CASTRDRLNTEAFF.

This clone was observed a handful of times. CDR3 nucleotides: TGTGCCAGCAGGCGATTGGGGGCCACTAATGAAAAACTGTTTTTT. Translating it yields CASRRLGATNEKLFF. The chain joins TRBV7-9 to TRBJ1-4; D might be TRBD1 (6 bases). The V and J ends lost 6 bases and 2 bases respectively, with 13 bases between them. Germline values: CDR1 SEHNR, CDR2 FQNEAQ (reference sequence). There are 15 residues in the CDR3.